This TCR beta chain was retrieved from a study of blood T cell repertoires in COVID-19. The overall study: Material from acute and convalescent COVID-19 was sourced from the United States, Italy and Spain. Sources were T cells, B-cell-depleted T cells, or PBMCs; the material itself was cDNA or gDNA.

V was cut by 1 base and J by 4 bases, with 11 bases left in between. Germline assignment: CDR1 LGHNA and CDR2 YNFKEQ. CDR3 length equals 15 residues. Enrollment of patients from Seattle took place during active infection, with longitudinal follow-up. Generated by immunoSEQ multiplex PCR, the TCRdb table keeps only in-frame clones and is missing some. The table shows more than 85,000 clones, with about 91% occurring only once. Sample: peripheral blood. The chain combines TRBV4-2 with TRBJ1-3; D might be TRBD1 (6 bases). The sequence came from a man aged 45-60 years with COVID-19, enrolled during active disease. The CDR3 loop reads CASSQAPGAGNTIYF. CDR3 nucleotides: TGTGCCAGCAGCCAAGCTCCAGGGGCGGGAAACACCATATATTTT.